A single T cell receptor beta chain is shown here with its context. Its antigen specificity is not known. Base qualities are not provided; no much larger clone lies one nucleotide away. Receptor amplification or capture employed the immunoSEQ multiplex PCR assay. A mixture of 60 forward primers for TCR Vbeta segments and 13 reverse primers for TCR Jbeta segments was used in the multiplex PCR. A multiplex PCR assay on genomic DNA amplified the CDR3 region of rearranged TCR beta genes. The amplified TCR beta libraries were sequenced on the Illumina HiSeq System as 87-base-pair reads. Regarding the original processing steps: In a later analysis, tens of millions of unique TCR beta chains were counted across the 500 to 850 repertoires, and about 9.9 million of these chains were shared by at least two donors. A nearest-neighbor algorithm error-corrected the raw reads and collapsed the reads into unique sequences, merging closely related sequences to remove PCR and sequencing errors. CDR3 sequences were aligned to IMGT reference sequences to assign V, D and J gene segments. For a sequence to be retained, a match of at least six nucleotides to both a V gene segment and a J gene segment was required. Rearrangements were classified as productive when the CDR3 lacked stop codons and remained in frame with V and J, and all other rearrangements were classified as non-productive. Following IMGT convention, CDR3 was defined as the stretch from the second conserved V-encoded cysteine up to the conserved J-encoded phenylalanine. The earlier analysis of some 600 of the donors excluded sequences that lacked an unambiguous match to a single V gene segment. An earlier analysis of roughly 590 of the donors called V segments functional above 56.7% productive rearrangements and segregating when the between-donor standard deviation exceeded 5%. A statistical classification framework was developed to diagnose cytomegalovirus status using the catalog of TCR beta chain sequences. In a later analysis, TCR nucleotide sequences were compared against IMGT/GENE-DB human TR gene sequences so that V and J genes could be assigned. In a later analysis, CDR3 sequences and most-parsimonious VDJ recombination scenarios were assigned using the TCRdist pipeline. In a later analysis, every TCR beta chain was defined by the combination of its CDR3 amino acid sequence and its V-gene family, and reads without a unique V-gene family were dropped. As a way to deal with suspected cross-contamination and a sequencing artifact, a later analysis dropped hundreds of nucleotide sequences that were highly shared and had low generation probability. In a later analysis, a clonal expansion index was calculated for each public chain from normalized within-repertoire ranks of inferred template counts. In a later analysis, generation probabilities were computed with a VDJ recombination model fitted to out-of-frame rearrangements, and the resulting probabilities were checked against IGoR. In a later analysis, hypergeometric tests were used to score TCR-TCR, TCR-HLA and TCR-CMV co-occurrence, with a repertoire-size bias correction applied to TCR pairs. A later analysis estimated false discovery rates by permuting HLA or CMV assignments 20 times. In a later analysis, co-occurring TCRs were grouped with DBSCAN, and TCRdist sequence similarity was added when clustering was performed within HLA-allele-positive subsets. Repertoires with fewer than 30,000 or more than 120,000 public chains, plus five repertoires with anomalous nucleotide sharing, were excluded from co-occurrence clustering. TCRdb provides this immuneACCESS table in a form limited to in-frame rearrangements. Some clones are lacking; in checked studies, under half of them reflect an unresolved V gene, and why the rest are absent is not known. The V and J calls and clone size were taken over from that table, and D and trimming were inferred from the DNA. A total of about 84,000 clones appear in this sample, about three quarters of them only once. The top ten clonotypes cover about 2.7% of the sample.

From a lookup of the germline V gene, CDR1 and CDR2 are SNHLY and FYNNEI. A distance of 7 bases separates the germline ends of V and J, which lose 4 bases and 1 base respectively. Inclusive of the bounding cysteine and phenylalanine, the CDR3 is 14 residues long. The CDR3 DNA has 42 bases and is translated from base 1. This sample stems from a study of cytomegalovirus exposure and HLA in healthy donors (TCRdb year 2017). Describing the broader study: An earlier analysis of about 560 of the donors reported about 260 Gb of sequence data and 90 million to 120 million unique TCR beta sequences obtained from roughly 180 million T cells. Approximately 310 gigabases of sequencing data and around 87 million unique TCR sequences were included in an early release covering several hundred HLA-typed donors. Among the approximately 420 genotyped donors, around 81% belonged to the genetic ancestry cluster associated with self-reported Caucasian donors. The study was designed to test whether signatures of past pathogen exposure could be identified by cataloging public T cell receptors. Using immunosequencing, the study profiled T cell repertoires from around 680 subjects and related those repertoires to cytomegalovirus serostatus. In addition to the first cohort of approximately 650 subjects, a separate validation cohort of under 150 different subjects was used. High-throughput TCR immunosequencing, statistical association of individual TCRs with disease status, and machine learning were combined to predict cytomegalovirus infection status. A later analysis re-examined previously published TCR beta repertoires from just over 650 donors and added high-resolution HLA genotyping to investigate patterns of TCR occurrence. Rather than using new phenotypic data, the later analysis identified candidate immune exposures from TCR beta sequences and from how often those sequences occurred across donors. An earlier analysis of 587 of the donors used high-throughput TCR beta sequencing to judge whether each TCR beta V gene segment behaved as functional or pseudogenic. Alongside the repertoire data, information on donor age, sex, ethnicity and CMV serostatus was compiled. A later genetic analysis used genome-wide SNP genotypes for about 65% of the 666 donors, treating that subset as a discovery cohort. Every discovery cohort repertoire had been produced on one sequencing platform. HLA typing covered class I and class II loci at four-digit resolution. Typing coverage differed by locus: A, B, C, DRB1 and DQB1 were typed in roughly 629-630 donors, DQA1 in roughly 500, DPA1 in roughly 590, and DPB1 in around 440. Because of strong linkage in the cohort, 5 or 6 DR-DQ haplotypes were treated as single units for association and clustering. On average, roughly 200,000 unique TCR beta nucleotide sequences were sequenced per donor among 398 genotyped donors of the cohort, with about 19% of those sequences being non-productive.

Overall results and qualifications from the work: V-gene and J-gene trimming of TCR beta chains was associated with a missense DCLRE1C variant in a later genetic analysis, and the association was replicated in an independent cohort. Some 16 rarely observed V segments, including chromosome 9 orphons, were excluded from the earlier analysis of a few hundred of the donors because counts were too low. Compared with equally common non-associated chains, HLA-associated TCR beta chains in a later analysis were more clonally expanded and had lower generation probabilities. For the cohort, immune exposure information was limited to CMV serostatus. In vitro tests confirmed that three of the cytomegalovirus-associated TCR beta chains recognize cytomegalovirus antigens. In this cohort, only TCR beta chains were sequenced, and detectable features were limited by the absence of alpha or paired-chain data. Presence/absence analyses assumed roughly uniform sequencing depth across donors, an assumption that may not hold. A group of highly shared sequence variants was considered likely to be a technical artifact of the sequencing pipeline. A later analysis found that most CMV-associated TCR beta chains appeared HLA-restricted, with HLA associations seemingly driven largely by CMV exposure. While some public TCRs were present in many individuals, most TCR sequences turned up only very rarely across donors. The 87-base-pair reads could not distinguish some IMGT-functional V segments, including TRBV6-2 and TRBV6-3, so those segments were excluded. A later genetic analysis reported fewer N-insertions in productive TCRs among donors in an Asian-associated ancestry cluster than the roughly 620-donor mean. A further reported finding was that TCR beta sequences accurately predicted the HLA-A and HLA-B alleles for most subjects in the first cohort. Linkage disequilibrium might explain the correlated functional status among segregating V segments, but an unknown experimental factor could not be excluded. The study listed approximately 160 TCR beta chains as associated with cytomegalovirus. When HLA alleles, especially DR and DQ, strongly co-occurred, TCR associations were difficult to assign to individual alleles. Because HLA typing was missing for some donors at each locus, association tests included only the typed subset. A later analysis reported that several top co-occurrence clusters appeared linked to parvovirus B19, influenza, CMV and Epstein-Barr virus. The authors suggested that the approach could potentially be extended to other disease states and immunological phenotypes. In a later analysis, 15,000 to 20,000 TCR beta sequences were associated with specific HLA alleles at a false discovery rate of 0.05. The classifier was reported to diagnose cytomegalovirus status with high specificity and sensitivity in both the original and validation cohorts. In a later analysis, TCR association rates were found to vary across HLA loci, with the most associated TCRs seen for DRB1 alleles and the fewest for HLA-C alleles. Broadly in line with IMGT annotations, most TCR beta V segments showed up in productive rearrangements about 87% or about 30% of the time in an earlier analysis of 587 of the donors.

In total, about 650 healthy bone marrow donors made up the cohort. Cohort members were all nominally healthy when sampled, although unrecorded immune exposures were likely present. The donor tested CMV seropositive, placing the donor among the approximately 310 seropositive members of the cohort. A peripheral blood sample was provided by each donor, and peripheral blood mononuclear cells were used for TCR beta sequencing. The Qiagen DNeasy Blood Extraction Kit was used to extract genomic DNA from the blood cell samples. Sequencing was performed on PBMCs. This receptor chain uses TRBV2 and TRBJ2-2, with the D gene too uncertain to name. This clonotype was sampled from a male donor in good health and CMV-seropositive. At the DNA level, the sequence is TGTGCCAGCAGTGTCACAGAGAACACCGGGGAGCTGTTTTTT. It specifies CASSVTENTGELFF.